Each of the 20 T cell receptor beta chains below was sequenced from the same sample in a study of T cells after yellow fever vaccination. TCRdb independently ran MiXCR on the 5' RACE reads; one entry per CDR3 protein. The table shows some 400,000 distinct CDR3 sequences, with around a sixth occurring only once. The sample in question was PBMCs, obtained before the yellow fever booster vaccination. Every receptor here comes from a man aged 18 to 30 who received the YFV17D yellow fever vaccine.

This clonotype turned up a few times. The chain carries TRBV7-2 and TRBJ2-5; 8 bases agree with TRBD2. Per the germline V gene, CDR1 is SGHTA and CDR2 is FQGNSA. The CDR3 covers 16 residues. The V and J ends lost 1 base and 0 bases, in that order; junction bases with no gene match: 4. The CDR3 loop is CASSLVGGRYQETQYF. The CDR3 coding sequence is TGTGCCAGCAGCTTAGTGGGCGGGAGGTACCAAGAGACCCAGTACTTC.

The V gene is TRBV7-2, the J gene TRBJ2-3; the D gene is possibly TRBD2 (5 bases). Germline CDR1 reads SGHTA; CDR2 reads FQGNSA. Trimming shortened V by 2 bases and J by 4 bases, and 13 bases separated the two germline ends. The CDR3 consists of 15 residues. For the CDR3, the DNA is TGTGCCAGCAGCTTAATGGCACTAGGCGCAGATACGCAGTATTTT. Translated, it gives CASSLMALGADTQYF.

This clonotype occurred a few times. The V gene is TRBV6-5, the J gene TRBJ2-4, with 7 bases that match TRBD1. This CDR3 has 13 residues. J lost 9 bases, V lost 6 bases, and 8 bases had no gene match. Per the germline V gene, CDR1 is MNHEY and CDR2 is SVGAGI. The DNA for the CDR3 is TGTGCCAGCAGAGGGACAGCGGAGACCATTCAGTACTTC. Its translation is CASRGTAETIQYF.

This clonotype turned up a few times. The CDR3 loop reads CASSPRQGWGETQYF. In nucleotides, the CDR3 is TGTGCCAGCAGCCCAAGACAGGGATGGGGCGAGACCCAGTACTTC. This rearrangement joins TRBV7-3 to TRBJ2-5; 7 bases match TRBD1. The V gene end was trimmed by 5 bases and the J gene end by 5 bases; junction bases not matched to a gene: 11. Germline-derived CDR1 and CDR2 are SGHTA and FQGTGA. The length of the CDR3 is 15 residues.

This chain uses TRBV5-1 with TRBJ2-3; D not certain. Germline assignment: CDR1 SGHRS and CDR2 YFSETQ. V was pared by 4 bases and J by 0 bases, with 9 bases between. This CDR3 region has 14 residues. CDR3 bases: TGCGCCAGCAGCCCGACCGACAGCACAGATACGCAGTATTTT. Its protein product is CASSPTDSTDTQYF.

The chain couples TRBV25-1 to TRBJ2-5; D is unresolved. Per germline, CDR1 MGHDK and CDR2 SYGVNS. This CDR3 spans 15 amino acids. With 6 bases removed from V and 5 bases from J, the gap between germline ends came to 19 bases. The CDR3 bases are TGTGCCAGCAGCCCCCGGAACTCGCCGAGGGAGACCCAGTACTTC. It encodes CASSPRNSPRETQYF.

The V gene is TRBV9, the J gene TRBJ1-4; 9 nucleotides agree with TRBD1. CDR3 length: 14 residues. In germline, CDR1 is SGDLS, CDR2 YYNGEE. Trimming took 4 bases from V and 8 from J; bases not matched to a gene: 6. CDR3 amino acids: CASSPTGGREKLFF. As DNA, the CDR3 is TGTGCCAGCAGCCCGACAGGGGGAAGAGAAAAACTGTTTTTT.

The chain employs TRBV19 and TRBJ1-2, with D possibly being TRBD1 (5 bases). This CDR3 has 16 residues. The V end lost 5 bases, the J end lost 6 bases, and 22 bases lay between the germline ends. Germline loops: CDR1 LNHDA, CDR2 SQIVND (reference sequence). The CDR3 region has the DNA TGTGCCAGTAGTGTAACCCGGGACGCTACCGGCGATGGCTACACCTTC. The encoded protein is CASSVTRDATGDGYTF.

V and J are TRBV28 and TRBJ1-2; unclear D gene. CDR1 and CDR2 from the germline V gene are MDHEN and SYDVKM. With 2 bases removed from V and 5 bases from J, the gap between germline ends came to 15 bases. The CDR3 extends over 15 amino acids. CDR3 sequence reads: CASSLSTPIGYGYTF. Here the CDR3 DNA reads TGTGCCAGCAGTTTAAGTACCCCCATAGGATATGGCTACACCTTC.

The genes are TRBV5-5 and TRBJ2-1; no reliable D call. V was pared by 1 base and J by 8 bases, with 4 bases between. Germline loops: CDR1 SGHKS, CDR2 YYEKEE (reference sequence). This CDR3 region has 11 residues. The CDR3 sequence: CASSLMDEQFF. DNA of the CDR3: TGTGCCAGCAGCTTGATGGATGAGCAGTTCTTC.

The chain combines TRBV12-3 or TRBV12-4 with TRBJ2-5, with 15 positions matching TRBD2. The CDR3 is made up of 17 amino acids. J lost 7 bases, V lost 6 bases, and 12 bases had no gene match. CDR3 region: CASSWTSGGGDRGTQYF. In DNA form, the CDR3 reads TGTGCCAGCAGCTGGACTAGCGGGGGGGGCGATCGTGGGACCCAGTACTTC.

This clonotype was picked up a small number of times. The chain couples TRBV6-5 to TRBJ1-2, with 8 positions matching TRBD1. The V and J ends lost 2 bases and 5 bases, in that order; junction bases with no gene match: 4. CDR3 length: 14 residues. CDR1 MNHEY and CDR2 SVGAGI come from the germline V gene. CDR3 nucleotide sequence: TGTGCCAGCAGTTACCGGGACAGGCTTTATGGCTACACCTTC. It specifies CASSYRDRLYGYTF.

On this clonotype itself: The germline gene is not matched at one end of the junction; a read error may be the cause. This sequence joins TRBV20-1 and TRBJ1-6; TRBD1 matches at 9 bases. This CDR3 contains 13 residues. Germline V gene sequence: CDR1 DFQATT, CDR2 SNEGSKA (reference sequence). CDR3 loop: CSARDRGESPLHF. DNA for the CDR3: TGCAGTGCAAGAGACAGGGGGGAATCACCCCTCCACTTT.

This chain connects TRBV9 to TRBJ2-1; a possible D gene is TRBD2 (7 bases). The CDR3 loop spans 15 amino acids. V was shortened by 3 bases and J by 4 bases, with 14 bases between the two germline ends. CDR1 is SGDLS and CDR2 is YYNGEE in the germline V gene. The CDR3 nucleotides are TGTGCCAGCAGCGAGGCGGGGGACAATTACAATGAGCAGTTCTTC. It specifies CASSEAGDNYNEQFF.

This clonotype was seen a few times. CDR3 protein: CATNLFRDRGMRDTQYF. In DNA form, the CDR3 reads TGTGCCACCAACCTCTTTAGGGACAGGGGAATGAGGGATACGCAGTATTTT. The V gene is TRBV24-1, the J gene TRBJ2-3; 10 nucleotides match TRBD1. Germline assignment: CDR1 KGHDR and CDR2 SFDVKD. V trimming: 8 bases; J trimming: 6 bases; junction bases outside the gene matches: 16. There are 17 residues in the CDR3.

This clonotype came up a few times. The V call is TRBV5-6, the J call TRBJ2-7; 7 bases are a match to TRBD2. The germline gives CDR1 SGHDT, CDR2 YYEEEE. The CDR3 length is 13 residues. Unmatched junction bases numbered 3, after V lost 1 base and J lost 5 bases. Written as DNA, the CDR3 is TGTGCCAGCAGCTTGAGCGGGGCCGACGAGCAGTACTTC. Amino acids: CASSLSGADEQYF.

This rearrangement joins TRBV6-2 or TRBV6-3 to TRBJ2-7, with 9 bases that match TRBD2. V shed 4 bases and J 6 bases; nucleotides not matched to a gene: 7. CDR1 MNHEY and CDR2 SVGEGT come from the germline V gene. The CDR3 extends over 14 amino acids. CDR3 coding DNA: TGTGCCAGCAGTTCCGGGACTAGCCTGGCCGAGCAGTACGTC. This encodes CASSSGTSLAEQYV.

This chain connects TRBV6-1 to TRBJ1-2, with 8 bases matching TRBD1. This CDR3 contains 17 residues. Germline values: CDR1 MNHNS, CDR2 SASEGT. The ends lost 0 bases at V and 5 bases at J; junction bases unmatched: 11. The CDR3 coding sequence is TGTGCCAGCAGTGAAGCGCTTCCCAGGACAGGGCTGTATGGCTACACCTTC. Translated, it gives CASSEALPRTGLYGYTF.

There are many counts of this clonotype. The chain couples TRBV20-1 to TRBJ2-3, with 11 positions matching TRBD2. V shed 5 bases, J shed 3 bases, and the junction held 4 bases outside the gene matches. CDR3 length: 14 amino acids. Per germline, CDR1 DFQATT and CDR2 SNEGSKA (reference sequence). The CDR3 DNA is TGCAGTGCTTTAGCGGGGGGGCGTACAGATACGCAGTATTTT. This gives the protein CSALAGGRTDTQYF.

The chain recombines TRBV9 with TRBJ1-4; possibly TRBD1 for D (6 bases). CDR1 SGDLS and CDR2 YYNGEE come from the germline V gene. V lost 4 bases and J 0 bases, leaving 10 bases between the germline ends. The CDR3 runs 15 residues. The CDR3 DNA sequence: TGTGCCAGCAGCCCAACAGGGACAACTAATGAAAAACTGTTTTTT. Translating it yields CASSPTGTTNEKLFF.